A selection of T cell receptor beta chains follows, all from one sample in a study of cytomegalovirus exposure and HLA in healthy donors. The assay was immunoSEQ multiplex PCR, and TCRdb's table has in-frame clones only and misses some. The table has about 82,000 clones, about 71% seen once. What was sequenced was PBMCs. These receptors were obtained from a man aged 55-75 years in good health and CMV-seronegative. The CDR3 runs from the conserved cysteine through the conserved F or W. D genes are given only for firm matches. The size of a clone is reported for some rows only, either as once, few or many, or as a class for expanded clones.

V gene	clone size	D gene	J gene	CDR3 protein	CDR3 DNA
TRBV7-2	.	.	TRBJ1-5	CASSLGVQPQHF	TGTGCCAGCAGCTTAGGCGTACAGCCCCAGCATTTT
TRBV5-1	.	TRBD2	TRBJ2-3	CASSLSAGGTDTQYF	TGCGCCAGCAGCTTGTCGGCGGGAGGGACAGATACGCAGTATTTT
TRBV4-1	once	.	TRBJ2-1	CASSQDSRGWDEQFF	TGCGCCAGCAGCCAAGATTCTAGAGGCTGGGATGAGCAGTTCTTC
TRBV20-1	.	.	TRBJ2-1	CSAGLYNEQFF	TGCAGTGCCGGACTTTACAATGAGCAGTTCTTC
TRBV6-1	.	TRBD1	TRBJ1-5	CASSEVGTGGRQPQHF	TGTGCCAGCAGTGAAGTGGGGACAGGGGGACGTCAGCCCCAGCATTTT
TRBV5-8	.	TRBD1	TRBJ1-1	CASSSGGARTEAFF	TGTGCCAGCAGCTCAGGGGGCGCGAGGACTGAAGCTTTCTTT
TRBV27	.	.	TRBJ1-3	CASSLLPRDSSSGNTIYF	TGTGCCAGCAGTTTACTCCCCCGGGACTCTAGCTCTGGAAACACCATATATTTT
TRBV28	.	.	TRBJ1-2	CASSPSGRTGYTF	TGTGCCAGCAGTCCATCCGGGCGGACAGGCTACACCTTC
TRBV28	.	.	TRBJ2-1	CASSNPGGADEQFF	TGTGCCAGCAGCAACCCTGGAGGGGCGGATGAGCAGTTCTTC
TRBV5-4	few	TRBD2	TRBJ2-2	CASSLDPRGTPTGELFF	TGTGCCAGCAGCTTGGACCCGCGGGGGACCCCGACCGGGGAGCTGTTTTTT
TRBV5-1	.	.	TRBJ1-2	CASSEQGSYGYTF	TGCGCCAGCAGCGAACAGGGAAGCTATGGCTACACCTTC
TRBV6-1	.	.	TRBJ2-7	CASSERVTRLYEQYF	TGTGCCAGCAGTGAACGTGTGACACGGCTTTACGAGCAGTACTTC
TRBV4-1	few	.	TRBJ1-1	CASSQDSGMSAGGTEAFF	TGCGCCAGCAGCCAAGATAGTGGGATGTCTGCGGGAGGGACTGAAGCTTTCTTT
TRBV6-1	few	.	TRBJ2-5	CASSERGGRETQYF	TGTGCCAGCAGTGAAAGGGGGGGCAGGGAGACCCAGTACTTC
TRBV6-1	.	.	TRBJ2-1	CASSEIGGRRTNEQFF	TGTGCCAGCAGTGAAATCGGAGGCCGGAGGACCAATGAGCAGTTCTTC
TRBV11-2	.	.	TRBJ2-5	CASSLETEETQYF	TGTGCCAGCAGCTTAGAGACAGAAGAGACCCAGTACTTC
TRBV28	.	.	TRBJ1-5	CATHPGHFNQPQHF	TGTGCCACCCACCCCGGACACTTCAATCAGCCCCAGCATTTT
TRBV5-8	few	TRBD2	TRBJ2-1	CASTPGGLGTDEQFF	TGTGCCAGCACCCCGGGGGGACTCGGTACAGATGAGCAGTTCTTC
TRBV21-1	.	.	TRBJ1-6	CASSKLTGENSPLHF	TGTGCCAGCAGCAAGTTAACAGGGGAAAATTCACCCCTCCACTTT
TRBV7-2	many	TRBD1	TRBJ1-1	CASSLTGGVTEAFF	TGTGCCAGCAGCTTAACAGGGGGGGTCACTGAAGCTTTCTTT
TRBV5-1	few	.	TRBJ2-1	CASSLGTGYNEQFF	TGCGCCAGCAGCTTGGGAACAGGATACAATGAGCAGTTCTTC
TRBV6-1	.	.	TRBJ1-2	CASSEAPLNRAYGYTF	TGTGCCAGCAGTGAAGCCCCCCTCAACAGGGCCTATGGCTACACCTTC
TRBV7-6	.	.	TRBJ1-4	CASSSPIPGTVGDEKLFF	TGTGCCAGCAGCTCCCCAATCCCGGGGACTGTTGGGGATGAAAAACTGTTTTTT
TRBV4-2	.	TRBD1	TRBJ2-4	CASSQVMTGGLGKNIQYF	TGTGCCAGCAGCCAAGTAATGACAGGGGGCCTCGGCAAAAACATTCAGTACTTC
TRBV28	.	.	TRBJ2-5	CASSLSRVQETQYF	TGTGCCAGCAGTTTATCCAGGGTCCAAGAGACCCAGTACTTC
TRBV5-1	.	.	TRBJ2-5	CASSFGGGEETQYF	TGCGCCAGCAGCTTCGGCGGGGGCGAAGAGACCCAGTACTTC
TRBV6-1	.	.	TRBJ2-5	CASTPTGSETQYF	TGTGCCAGCACCCCAACAGGGTCAGAGACCCAGTACTTC
TRBV18	.	.	TRBJ1-1	CASSPPEGGAFF	TGTGCCAGCTCACCACCTGAGGGAGGAGCTTTCTTT
TRBV7-2	.	.	TRBJ2-5	CASSLNRVETQYF	TGTGCCAGCAGCCTCAACAGGGTAGAGACCCAGTACTTC
TRBV15	.	TRBD1	TRBJ2-3	CATSRGQGLADTQYF	TGTGCCACCAGCAGGGGACAGGGGTTAGCAGATACGCAGTATTTT
TRBV7-6	few	TRBD2	TRBJ2-2	CASSPGLAGDRELFF	TGTGCCAGCAGCCCAGGACTAGCGGGAGATAGGGAGCTGTTTTTT
TRBV5-1	.	.	TRBJ2-1	CASSTHVSGHSYNEQFF	TGCGCCAGCAGCACCCACGTGAGCGGCCACTCCTACAATGAGCAGTTCTTC
TRBV18	.	TRBD1	TRBJ1-5	CASSPTGVNQPQHF	TGTGCCAGCTCACCTACAGGGGTCAATCAGCCCCAGCATTTT
TRBV5-4	once	.	TRBJ2-5	CASSFATTGETQYF	TGTGCCAGCAGCTTTGCGACTACGGGGGAGACCCAGTACTTC
TRBV5-1	once	TRBD1	TRBJ2-1	CASSVGQGGYNEQFF	TGCGCCAGCAGCGTGGGACAGGGGGGCTACAATGAGCAGTTCTTC
TRBV5-6	few	.	TRBJ2-7	CASSSRARGSYEQYF	TGTGCCAGCAGCTCGCGGGCTAGGGGGTCCTACGAGCAGTACTTC
TRBV28	once	.	TRBJ1-1	CASPPAGILIPEAFF	TGTGCCAGCCCCCCCGCAGGGATTCTAATCCCTGAAGCTTTCTTT
TRBV10-3	.	TRBD2	TRBJ2-1	CATGILAGSGNEQFF	TGTGCCACCGGAATATTAGCGGGATCTGGCAATGAGCAGTTCTTC
TRBV18	.	TRBD1	TRBJ2-7	CASSGWTGDSYEQYF	TGTGCCAGCTCAGGTTGGACAGGGGACTCCTACGAGCAGTACTTC
TRBV10-2	few	.	TRBJ2-7	CASSRDSLDGHF	TGCGCCAGCAGCCGGGACTCCCTCGATGGGCACTTC
TRBV9	.	TRBD2	TRBJ2-5	CASSPGLATGVRETQYF	TGTGCCAGCAGCCCCGGACTAGCGACCGGGGTCAGGGAGACCCAGTACTTC
TRBV5-1	.	TRBD2	TRBJ2-7	CASSSTSGSLEQYF	TGCGCCAGCAGCTCCACTAGCGGGAGTCTCGAGCAGTACTTC
TRBV6-1	.	TRBD1	TRBJ1-2	CASMRDRVHGYTF	TGTGCCAGCATGCGGGACAGGGTCCATGGCTACACCTTC
TRBV25-1	once	.	TRBJ2-7	CASSGTGWVGEQYF	TGTGCCAGCAGTGGCACAGGGTGGGTGGGAGAGCAGTACTTC
TRBV6-4	.	.	TRBJ1-1	CASRKGVLTEAFF	TGTGCCAGCAGAAAAGGGGTACTCACTGAAGCTTTCTTT
TRBV27	few	.	TRBJ1-5	CASSSGGSSNQPQHF	TGTGCCAGCAGCTCCGGGGGTAGTAGCAATCAGCCCCAGCATTTT
TRBV7-8	.	TRBD2	TRBJ2-7	CASSLGAGGYEQYF	TGTGCCAGCAGCTTAGGAGCGGGAGGCTACGAGCAGTACTTC
TRBV29-1	few	.	TRBJ2-7	CSASEVSYEQYF	TGCAGCGCCAGCGAGGTCTCCTACGAGCAGTACTTC
TRBV15	.	.	TRBJ1-3	CATSRDRVGNTIYF	TGTGCCACCAGCAGAGATCGGGTGGGAAACACCATATATTTT
TRBV7-8	.	.	TRBJ1-5	CASSLVGVGQPQHF	TGTGCCAGCAGCTTAGTTGGAGTTGGCCAGCCCCAGCATTTT
TRBV9	.	TRBD1	TRBJ1-2	CASSDRDRGSWGYTF	TGTGCCAGCAGCGACCGGGACAGGGGGTCTTGGGGCTACACCTTC
TRBV29-1	.	TRBD1	TRBJ1-1	CSVFGTGGSEAFF	TGCAGCGTCTTCGGGACAGGGGGTTCTGAAGCTTTCTTT
TRBV5-1	once	TRBD2	TRBJ2-1	CASSLGGLAGYNEQFF	TGCGCCAGCAGCTTGGGGGGACTAGCGGGGTACAATGAGCAGTTCTTC
TRBV2	.	TRBD2	TRBJ2-7	CASSPGGYSYEQYF	TGTGCCTCTTCCCCGGGGGGATACTCCTACGAGCAGTACTTC